This T cell receptor (beta chain) was sequenced during a study of OX40 agonist ivuxolimab in advanced cancers. Notes on the study in general: Antigen specificity was not determined for the expanded peripheral T cells.

Repertoires were generated with immunoSEQ multiplex PCR, while TCRdb's copy carries only in-frame clones and drops some. The sample lists 50,000 to 70,000 clones, 80% to 90% occurring once. This CDR3 has 14 residues. V lost 3 bases, J lost 6 bases, and 11 bases lay in between. Germline V gives CDR1 MGHRA, CDR2 YSYEKL. About this clone itself: Its antigen is not identified.

The rearrangement uses TRBV4-1 and TRBJ2-2, with a weak D call TRBD1 (6 bases). Source: CD4+ or CD8+ T cells sorted from blood, taken in a trial of the OX40 agonist ivuxolimab. This receptor was identified in an adult with an advanced solid tumor such as melanoma, head and neck, liver or kidney cancer. CDR3 sequence: CASSHTTGSGELFF. DNA for the CDR3: TGCGCCAGCAGCCACACAACAGGGTCCGGGGAGCTGTTTTTT.